This T cell receptor beta chain was retrieved from a study of blood T cell repertoires in COVID-19. Study context: The study drew acute and convalescent COVID-19 samples from the United States, Italy and Spain. PBMCs, B-cell-depleted T cells, or T cells provided the cDNA or gDNA that made up the material.

V was cut by 3 bases and J by 3 bases, with 14 bases left in between. Looked up from germline, CDR1 is SGHDN and CDR2 is FVKESK. The CDR3 is made up of 15 amino acids. Those who participated ranged in age from roughly 18 to 90 years and resided in 20 to 30 US areas. Per the authors' pipeline: Using reference gene primer amplification, nucleated cell counts were estimated. The repertoire was sequenced with immunoSEQ multiplex PCR; TCRdb's copy has only in-frame clones and lacks some. That table furnishes V, J and clone size, whereas the DNA furnished D and trimming. This repertoire shows about 300,000 clones, around 90% found once; its top ten account for 1.1%.

The chain combines TRBV14 with TRBJ2-5; tentatively, D is TRBD2 (5 bases). The receptor was isolated from a woman aged 25 to 39 who had recovered from COVID-19. Material for sequencing was PBMCs or T cells enriched from blood (not recorded which). In DNA form, the CDR3 reads TGTGCCAGCAGCCAGGGAGCTTGGACCGAAGAGACCCAGTACTTC. Translating it yields CASSQGAWTEETQYF.